This T cell receptor (beta chain) was captured by sequencing in a study of regulatory T cells in long-lasting Graves disease. This clonotype occurred once. This may stem from a read error, because a much larger clone lies one nucleotide away. Building the TCR beta libraries relied on iRepertoire HTBI primers, and CDR3 regions underwent Arm-PCR. TCRdb passed the multiplex PCR reads through MiXCR, listing each CDR3 protein once. The table records fewer than 650,000 distinct CDR3 sequences, around 15% of them present only once. Described time point: newly diagnosed GD, antithyroid drugs for less than 3 months. PBMC RNA was the source of the TCR library. These same data were also listed under a study on T cells in Graves' hyperthyroidism and ophthalmopathy. From that study: Disease duration under 2 months; hyperthyroidism patients were aged 18 to 65.

The receptor's source is a woman aged 25 to 39 with Graves disease. This specimen consisted of peripheral blood mononuclear cells (PBMCs), obtained at new diagnosis, from a patient treated with antithyroid drugs.

CDR3 region: CSVDRGRVEGYAF. The CDR3 DNA reads TGCAGCGTTGACAGGGGGCGAGTCGAAGGCTACGCCTTC. This chain connects TRBV29-1 to TRBJ1-2; 8 nucleotides align to TRBD1. The CDR3 loop spans 13 amino acids. Germline V CDR1 and CDR2: SQVTM, ANQGSEA.